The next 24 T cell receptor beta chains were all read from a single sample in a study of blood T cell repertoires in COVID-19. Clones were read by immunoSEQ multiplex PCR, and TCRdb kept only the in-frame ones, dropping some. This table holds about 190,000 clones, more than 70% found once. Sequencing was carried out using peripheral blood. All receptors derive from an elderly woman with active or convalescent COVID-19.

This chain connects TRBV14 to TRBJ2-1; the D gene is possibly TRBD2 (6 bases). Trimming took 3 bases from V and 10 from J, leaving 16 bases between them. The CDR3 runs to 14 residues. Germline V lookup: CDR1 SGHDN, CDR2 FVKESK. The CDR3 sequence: CASSQVQGRGEQFF. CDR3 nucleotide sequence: TGTGCCAGCAGCCAGGTTCAAGGACGGGGGGAGCAGTTCTTC.

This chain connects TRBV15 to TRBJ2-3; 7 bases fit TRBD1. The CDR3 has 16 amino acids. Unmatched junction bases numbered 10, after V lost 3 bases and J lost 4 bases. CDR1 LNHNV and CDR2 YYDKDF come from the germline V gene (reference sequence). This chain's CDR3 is CATSSERGLGADTQYF. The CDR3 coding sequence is TGTGCCACCAGCAGCGAAAGGGGGCTTGGGGCAGATACGCAGTATTTT.

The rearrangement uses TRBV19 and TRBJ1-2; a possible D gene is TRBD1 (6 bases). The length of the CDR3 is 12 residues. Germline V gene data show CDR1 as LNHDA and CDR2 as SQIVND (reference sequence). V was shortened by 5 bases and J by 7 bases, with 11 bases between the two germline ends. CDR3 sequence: CASSLLQGGYTF. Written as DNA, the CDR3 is TGTGCCAGTAGTCTGTTACAGGGTGGCTACACCTTC.

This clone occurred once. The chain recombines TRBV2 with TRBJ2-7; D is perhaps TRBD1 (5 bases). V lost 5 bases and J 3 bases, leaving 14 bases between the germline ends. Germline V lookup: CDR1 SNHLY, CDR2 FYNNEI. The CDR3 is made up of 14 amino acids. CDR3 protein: CASSRTGMGYEQYF. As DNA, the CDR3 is TGTGCCAGCAGTCGCACAGGTATGGGCTACGAGCAGTACTTC.

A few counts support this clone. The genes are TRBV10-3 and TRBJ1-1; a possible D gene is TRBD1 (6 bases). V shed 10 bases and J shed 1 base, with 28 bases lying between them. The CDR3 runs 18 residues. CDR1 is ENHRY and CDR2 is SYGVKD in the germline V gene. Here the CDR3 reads CASRENRAVGLANTEAFF. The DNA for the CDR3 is TGTGCCAGCAGAGAGAACAGGGCGGTGGGCCTCGCGAACACTGAAGCTTTCTTT.

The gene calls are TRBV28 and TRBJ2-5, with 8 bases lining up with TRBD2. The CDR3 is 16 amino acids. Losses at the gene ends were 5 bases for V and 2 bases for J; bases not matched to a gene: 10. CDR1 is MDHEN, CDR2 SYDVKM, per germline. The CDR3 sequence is CASSPSGGSSQETQYF. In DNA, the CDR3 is TGTGCCAGCAGTCCCTCGGGGGGGAGCTCGCAAGAGACCCAGTACTTC.

The CDR3 coding sequence is TGTGCCAGCAGCCTGGGACTAGCGGGAGGGCGAAGGGACAATGAGCAGTTCTTC. As protein: CASSLGLAGGRRDNEQFF. The chain joins TRBV5-4 to TRBJ2-1, with 16 positions matching TRBD2. The CDR3 spans 18 residues. Germline V gene lookup returns CDR1 SGHNT and CDR2 YYREEE (reference sequence). The V gene end was trimmed by 4 bases and the J gene end by 5 bases; junction bases not matched to a gene: 9. Full variable domain (outside the CDR3, taken from reference TRBV5-4 and TRBJ2-1): ETGVTQSPTHLIKTRGQQVTLRCSSQSGHNTVSWYQQALGQGPQFIFQYYREEENGRGNFPPRFSGLQFPNYSSELNVNALELDDSALYLCASSLGLAGGRRDNEQFFGPGTRLTVL.

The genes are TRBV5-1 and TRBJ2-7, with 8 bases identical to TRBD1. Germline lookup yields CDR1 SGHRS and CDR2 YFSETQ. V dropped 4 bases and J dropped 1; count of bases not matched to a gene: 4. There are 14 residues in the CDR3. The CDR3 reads CASSVGQASYEQYF. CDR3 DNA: TGCGCCAGCAGCGTGGGACAGGCGTCCTACGAGCAGTACTTC.

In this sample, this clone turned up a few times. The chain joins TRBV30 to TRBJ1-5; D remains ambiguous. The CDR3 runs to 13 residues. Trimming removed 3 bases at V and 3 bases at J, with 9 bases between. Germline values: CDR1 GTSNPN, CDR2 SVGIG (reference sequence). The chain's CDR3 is CAWRGAVNQPQHF. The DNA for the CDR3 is TGTGCCTGGAGAGGAGCAGTCAATCAGCCCCAGCATTTT.

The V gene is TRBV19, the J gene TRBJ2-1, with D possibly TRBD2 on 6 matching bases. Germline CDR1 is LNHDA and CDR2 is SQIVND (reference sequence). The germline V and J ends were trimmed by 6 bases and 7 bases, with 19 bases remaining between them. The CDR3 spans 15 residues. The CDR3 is CASSARGTWGNEQFF. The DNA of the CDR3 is TGTGCCAGTAGCGCCCGCGGGACTTGGGGGAATGAGCAGTTCTTC.

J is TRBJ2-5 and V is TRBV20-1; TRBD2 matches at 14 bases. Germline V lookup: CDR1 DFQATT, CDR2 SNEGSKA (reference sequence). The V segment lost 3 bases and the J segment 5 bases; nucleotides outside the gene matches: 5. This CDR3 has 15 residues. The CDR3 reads CSASPTSGGEETQYF. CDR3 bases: TGCAGTGCTAGTCCGACTAGCGGGGGGGAGGAGACCCAGTACTTC.

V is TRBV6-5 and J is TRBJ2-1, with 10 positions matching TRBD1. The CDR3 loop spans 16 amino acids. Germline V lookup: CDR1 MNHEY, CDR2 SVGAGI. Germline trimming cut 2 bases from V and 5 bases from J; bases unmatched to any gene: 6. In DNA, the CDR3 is TGTGCCAGCAGTTACCTCGCCGGGACAGGGGACAATGAGCAGTTCTTC. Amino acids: CASSYLAGTGDNEQFF.

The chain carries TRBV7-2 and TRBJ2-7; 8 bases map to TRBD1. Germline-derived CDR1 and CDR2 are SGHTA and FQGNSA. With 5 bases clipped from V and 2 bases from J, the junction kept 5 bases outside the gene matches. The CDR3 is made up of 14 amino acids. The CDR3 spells CASSQGQGPYEQYF. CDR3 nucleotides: TGTGCCAGCAGCCAAGGACAGGGCCCCTACGAGCAGTACTTC. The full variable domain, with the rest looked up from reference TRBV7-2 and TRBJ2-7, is GAGVSQSPSNKVTEKGKDVELRCDPISGHTALYWYRQSLGQGLEFLIYFQGNSAPDKSGLPSDRFSAERTGGSVSTLTIQRTQQEDSAVYLCASSQGQGPYEQYFGPGTRLTVT.

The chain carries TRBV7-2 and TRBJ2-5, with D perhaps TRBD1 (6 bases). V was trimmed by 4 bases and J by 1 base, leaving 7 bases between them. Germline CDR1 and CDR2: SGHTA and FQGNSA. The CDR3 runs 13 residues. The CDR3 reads CASSWTVQETQYF. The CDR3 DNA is TGTGCCAGCAGCTGGACAGTCCAAGAGACCCAGTACTTC.

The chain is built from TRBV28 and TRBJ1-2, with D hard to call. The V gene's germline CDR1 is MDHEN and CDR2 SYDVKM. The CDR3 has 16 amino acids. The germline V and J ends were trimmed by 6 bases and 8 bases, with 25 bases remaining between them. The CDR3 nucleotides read TGTGCCAGCAGGCCCGCGGGCAGCGCTATCGTGGAAGGCTACACCTTC. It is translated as CASRPAGSAIVEGYTF.

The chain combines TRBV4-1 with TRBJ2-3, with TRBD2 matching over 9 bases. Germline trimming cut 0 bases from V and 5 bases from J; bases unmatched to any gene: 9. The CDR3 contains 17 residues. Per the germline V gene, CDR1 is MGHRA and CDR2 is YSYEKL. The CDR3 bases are TGCGCCAGCAGCCAAGATCAAGCGGGAGGTCCCATAGATACGCAGTATTTT. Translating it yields CASSQDQAGGPIDTQYF.

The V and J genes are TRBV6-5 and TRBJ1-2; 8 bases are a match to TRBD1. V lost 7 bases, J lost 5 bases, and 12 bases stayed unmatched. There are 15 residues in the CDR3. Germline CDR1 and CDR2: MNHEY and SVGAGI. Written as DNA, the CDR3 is TGTGCCAGCACCTTCCGACAGGGGCCCTTGTATGGCTACACCTTC. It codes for CASTFRQGPLYGYTF.

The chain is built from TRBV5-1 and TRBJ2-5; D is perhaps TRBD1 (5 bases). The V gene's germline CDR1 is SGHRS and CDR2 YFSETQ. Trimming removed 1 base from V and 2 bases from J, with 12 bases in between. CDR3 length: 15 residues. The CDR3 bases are TGCGCCAGCAGCTTGTGGGGCCAAAGTCAAGAGACCCAGTACTTC. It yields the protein CASSLWGQSQETQYF. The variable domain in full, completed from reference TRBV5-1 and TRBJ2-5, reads KAGVTQTPRYLIKTRGQQVTLSCSPISGHRSVSWYQQTPGQGLQFLFEYFSETQRNKGNFPGRFSGRQFSNSRSEMNVSTLELGDSALYLCASSLWGQSQETQYFGPGTRLLVL.

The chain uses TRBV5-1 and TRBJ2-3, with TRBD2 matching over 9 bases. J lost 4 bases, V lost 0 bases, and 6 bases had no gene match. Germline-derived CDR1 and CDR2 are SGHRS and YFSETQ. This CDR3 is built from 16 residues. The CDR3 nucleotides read TGCGCCAGCAGCTTGGGTAGCGGGAGAGGGGCAGATACGCAGTATTTT. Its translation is CASSLGSGRGADTQYF.

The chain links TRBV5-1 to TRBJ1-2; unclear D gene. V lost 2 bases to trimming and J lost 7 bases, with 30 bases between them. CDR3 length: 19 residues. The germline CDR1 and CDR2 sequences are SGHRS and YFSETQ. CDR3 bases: TGCGCCAGCAGCTTACGACTCAAGGGTAGCGAAGCAGCCCCCGGTGGCTACACCTTC. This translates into CASSLRLKGSEAAPGGYTF.

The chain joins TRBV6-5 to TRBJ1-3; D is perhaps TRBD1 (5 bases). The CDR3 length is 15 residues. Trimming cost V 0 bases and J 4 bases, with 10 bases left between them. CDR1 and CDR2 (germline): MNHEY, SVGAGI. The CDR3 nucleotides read TGTGCCAGCAGTTACTCGGGGGGTCTGGGAAACACCATATATTTT. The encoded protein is CASSYSGGLGNTIYF.

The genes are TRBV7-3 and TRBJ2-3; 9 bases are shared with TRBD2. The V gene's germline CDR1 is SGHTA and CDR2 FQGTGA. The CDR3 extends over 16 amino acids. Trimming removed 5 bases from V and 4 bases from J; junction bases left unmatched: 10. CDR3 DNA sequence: TGTGCCAGCAGCCCCGGTGGCGGGAGGGCCTCAGATACGCAGTATTTT. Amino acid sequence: CASSPGGGRASDTQYF.

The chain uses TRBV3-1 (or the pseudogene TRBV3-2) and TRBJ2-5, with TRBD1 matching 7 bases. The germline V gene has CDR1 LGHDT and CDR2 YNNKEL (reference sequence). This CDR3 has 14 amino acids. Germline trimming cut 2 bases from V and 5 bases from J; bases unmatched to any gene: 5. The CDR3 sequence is CASSQSDRVETQYF. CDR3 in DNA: TGTGCCAGCAGCCAATCAGACAGGGTGGAGACCCAGTACTTC.

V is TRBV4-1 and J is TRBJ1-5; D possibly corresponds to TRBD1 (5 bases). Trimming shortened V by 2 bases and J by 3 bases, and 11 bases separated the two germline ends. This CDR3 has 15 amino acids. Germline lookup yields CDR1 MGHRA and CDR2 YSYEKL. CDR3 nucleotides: TGCGCCAGCAGCCAAAATTCGGGGGTCAATCAGCCCCAGCATTTT. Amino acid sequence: CASSQNSGVNQPQHF.